This T cell receptor beta chain was documented in a study of vaccination effects on CD4 cells after COVID-19. For this clone: The antigen is undetermined.

The CDR3 length is 16 residues. J lost 3 bases, V lost 4 bases, and 9 bases had no gene match. The V gene's germline CDR1 is SGHRS and CDR2 YFSETQ. Antigen-specific CD4+ T cells were first expanded with viral peptide pools by the ViraFEST assay and only then sequenced. Scientists isolated CD4+ T cells after an approximately 10-day culture period ended. Absence of prior SARS-CoV-2 infection characterized the vaccine recipients, who showed negative nucleocapsid antibodies. Measured with immunoSEQ multiplex PCR; TCRdb has only the in-frame clones, and not every one. In the table there are just under 75,000 clones, about four fifths of which are singletons.

The specimen was CD4+ T cells from PBMCs cultured with HCoV-NL63 spike peptides, collected before COVID-19 vaccination. The receptor comes from a human donor who received a COVID-19 vaccine. This rearrangement joins TRBV5-1 to TRBJ2-1, with TRBD2 matching 8 bases. The CDR3 region has the DNA TGCGCCAGCAGCCAAACAGCGGGGGCCAGCTACAATGAGCAGTTCTTC. Translated: CASSQTAGASYNEQFF.